This T cell receptor (beta chain) derives from a study of blood T cell repertoires in COVID-19. Profiling relied on immunoSEQ multiplex PCR, and the TCRdb table lists in-frame clones only, not all of them. The repertoire holds some 21,000 clones, with approximately 90% as singletons. V dropped 0 bases and J dropped 7 bases, with 5 bases sitting between them. Germline lookup yields CDR1 SGHRS and CDR2 YFSETQ. The CDR3 loop spans 12 amino acids. V usage is TRBV5-1 and J usage is TRBJ2-1; D is undetermined. This clonotype originated in a man in his 70s with active COVID-19. The sequencing sample was made of peripheral blood. In nucleotides, the CDR3 is TGCGCCAGCAGCTTGGTCCTAAATGAGCAGTTCTTC. This gives the protein CASSLVLNEQFF.